This TCR beta chain was sequenced in a study of T cell responses to AZD1222 COVID-19 vaccine. The CDR3 is 13 residues long. CDR1 is LGHDT and CDR2 is YNNKEL in the germline V gene (reference sequence). V lost 4 bases and J lost 3, with 10 bases in between. Second-dose groups at about 4 or about 12 weeks were pooled. Worth noting for this clone: Its antigen is unknown.

Study conclusions and caveats: Spike-specific TCR breadth and depth grew following two AZD1222 doses. Baseline seropositivity occurred in only a handful of AZD1222 recipients. At 160-218 and 743-854, vaccine-associated CD4 TCRs were dominant, and they spanned spike.

Sequencing was performed with immunoSEQ multiplex PCR; in TCRdb, only in-frame clones are kept and a portion is missing. This table holds 95,000 to 120,000 clones, about 87% found once. V is TRBV3-1 (or the pseudogene TRBV3-2) and J is TRBJ2-7, with D unresolved. This clonotype was obtained from an adult who received the AZD1222 COVID-19 vaccine. The sample consisted of peripheral blood, taken 28 days after the second AZD1222 dose. CDR3: CASSLGRNYEQYF. The CDR3 region has the DNA TGTGCCAGCAGCCTGGGCAGAAACTACGAGCAGTACTTC.